This TCR beta chain was sequenced for a study of cytomegalovirus exposure and HLA in healthy donors. Broader study findings: Most TCR sequences were seen very rarely across donors, but some public TCRs occurred in many.

PCR used 60 Vbeta primers and 13 Jbeta primers. Libraries were prepared by immunoSEQ multiplex PCR; TCRdb keeps only in-frame clonotypes and omits some of them. This table has 150,000 to 200,000 clones, approximately 80% appearing once. Remarks on this clone: What it binds is not known.

The CDR3 runs to 14 residues. Germline CDR1 SGHTA, CDR2 FQGTGA. The ends lost 0 bases at V and 5 bases at J; junction bases unmatched: 2. The rearrangement links TRBV7-3 to TRBJ2-3, with 7 positions matching TRBD2. The sequence was obtained from a man aged 18 to 30 in good health and CMV-seronegative. Sequencing used PBMCs. The CDR3 here is CASSLTIAGDTQYF. CDR3 bases: TGTGCCAGCAGCTTAACCATAGCGGGAGATACGCAGTATTTT.